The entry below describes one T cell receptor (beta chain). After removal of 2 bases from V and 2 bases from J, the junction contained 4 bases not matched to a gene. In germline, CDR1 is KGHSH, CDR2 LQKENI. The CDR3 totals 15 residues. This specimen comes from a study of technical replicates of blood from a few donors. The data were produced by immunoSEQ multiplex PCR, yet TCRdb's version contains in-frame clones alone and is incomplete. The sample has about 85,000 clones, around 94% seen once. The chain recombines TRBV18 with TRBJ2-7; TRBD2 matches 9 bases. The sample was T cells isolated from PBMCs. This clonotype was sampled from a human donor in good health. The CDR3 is CASSPGLAGTYEQYF. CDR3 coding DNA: TGTGCCAGCTCACCAGGGCTAGCGGGGACCTACGAGCAGTACTTC.